The source of this TCR beta chain is a study of cytomegalovirus exposure and HLA in healthy donors. Study overall: The approximately 670 first-cohort repertoires and the roughly 120 validation repertoires shared the same platform, a later analysis reported. General study results and limits: Under in vitro conditions, a few CMV-associated chains were confirmed as specific for CMV antigens. A list of roughly 160 TCR beta chains associated with cytomegalovirus was given.

Regarding this clone: Its specificity is unknown.

CDR1 is MDHEN and CDR2 is SYDVKM in the germline V gene. V dropped 3 bases and J dropped 3; count of bases not matched to a gene: 3. The CDR3 loop spans 15 amino acids. Here immunoSEQ multiplex PCR was the method, and the copy in TCRdb shows in-frame clones only, minus some. This table has 150,000 or so clones, nearly 90% appearing once. The TCR originated in a woman between 18 and 29 years old in good health and CMV-seropositive. Sequencing input: PBMCs. The chain has TRBV28 and TRBJ1-5; 9 nucleotides line up with TRBD1. Here the CDR3 reads CASSFGTGINQPQHF. The CDR3 bases are TGTGCCAGCAGTTTCGGGACAGGGATCAATCAGCCCCAGCATTTT.